These 26 T cell receptor beta chains share one sample of origin, sequenced in a study of CD8 T cells in ankylosing spondylitis. TCRdb re-called the 5' RACE reads with MiXCR, one entry per CDR3 protein. Of some 340,000 distinct CDR3 sequences listed, roughly 14% are singletons. Specimen: blood, either unsorted or a sorted T cell fraction (not recorded which). The receptors originated from a male donor with ankylosing spondylitis or in good health (not recorded which).

This sequence joins TRBV7-2 and TRBJ2-7, with TRBD1 matching 9 bases. CDR3 length equals 15 residues. CDR1 and CDR2 from the germline V gene are SGHTA and FQGNSA. V trimming: 1 base; J trimming: 7 bases; junction bases outside the gene matches: 8. In nucleotides, the CDR3 is TGTGCCAGCAGCTTAGTGTGGACAGGGGAGAGGGAGCAGTACTTC. Translated, it gives CASSLVWTGEREQYF.

J is TRBJ1-2 and V is TRBV27; TRBD1 aligns across 7 bases. V trimming: 6 bases; J trimming: 5 bases; junction bases outside the gene matches: 9. The CDR3 sequence is 14 residues long. Per the germline V gene, CDR1 is MNHEY and CDR2 is SMNVEV (reference sequence). Here the CDR3 DNA reads TGTGCCAGCAGCCCCGACAGGGCATTTTATGGCTACACCTTC. This codes for CASSPDRAFYGYTF.

Many counts were recorded for this clonotype. The chain links TRBV12-3 or TRBV12-4 to TRBJ1-6; D is uncertain. CDR3 size: 15 residues. Trimming shortened V by 1 base and J by 0 bases, and 4 bases separated the two germline ends. Here the CDR3 DNA reads TGTGCCAGCAGTTTAGGGGGCTCCTATAATTCACCCCTCCACTTT. Translation: CASSLGGSYNSPLHF.

The rearrangement joins TRBV30 to TRBJ1-5; no clear D gene. The CDR3 consists of 15 residues. The germline V gene encodes CDR1 GTSNPN and CDR2 SVGIG (reference sequence). V lost 1 base and J 0 bases, leaving 10 bases between the germline ends. CDR3 loop: CAWSEEWGSNQPQHF. CDR3 sequence (DNA): TGTGCCTGGAGTGAGGAGTGGGGTAGCAATCAGCCCCAGCATTTT.

A word on this clonotype: A read error may be the cause here, since a much bigger clone is one base away. V and J are TRBV20-1 and TRBJ2-7; 8 nucleotides line up with TRBD1. This CDR3 spans 16 amino acids. The germline V gene has CDR1 DFQATT and CDR2 SNEGSKA (reference sequence). The chain's CDR3 is CCARDQGARPSREQYF. CDR3 bases: TGCTGTGCTAGAGATCAGGGGGCCAGACCCTCCCGCGAGCAGTACTTC.

This sequence joins TRBV5-1 and TRBJ2-7, with 7 nucleotides matching TRBD1. The CDR3 is 15 residues long. Trimming took 3 bases from V and 4 from J; bases not matched to a gene: 10. Germline loops: CDR1 SGHRS, CDR2 YFSETQ. CDR3 in DNA: TGCGCCAGCAGCTCCGGGACAGCGCTTTATTACGAGCAGTACTTC. Translation gives CASSSGTALYYEQYF.

This clonotype has just a few counts. The gene calls are TRBV9 and TRBJ2-7; 9 bases agree with TRBD2. With 2 bases clipped from V and 1 base from J, the junction kept 1 base outside the gene matches. There are 14 residues in the CDR3. Germline values: CDR1 SGDLS, CDR2 YYNGEE. The CDR3 loop reads CASSVSGGSYEQYF. The DNA of the CDR3 is TGTGCCAGCAGCGTTAGCGGGGGTTCCTACGAGCAGTACTTC.

This clonotype was observed many times. The V gene is TRBV5-1, the J gene TRBJ1-1; 7 positions match TRBD1. Per the germline V gene, CDR1 is SGHRS and CDR2 is YFSETQ. This CDR3 is built from 16 residues. V lost 2 bases, J lost 2 bases, and 9 bases stayed unmatched. CDR3 nucleotide sequence: TGCGCCAGCAGCTTCGGACAGGTTGCCCCCAACACTGAAGCTTTCTTT. Amino acids: CASSFGQVAPNTEAFF.

This clonotype was counted between two and nine times. V gene TRBV21-1 combines with J gene TRBJ1-2; the table names TRBD1, a call not compared with the DNA. TRBV21-1 is a pseudogene segment. This CDR3 has 15 residues. The CDR3 loop is CASSTTGARRYGYTF. DNA of the CDR3: TGTGCCAGCAGCACGACGGGGGCACGGCGTTATGGCTACACCTTC.

This sequence joins TRBV12-3 or TRBV12-4 and TRBJ2-5, with 7 bases lining up with TRBD2. This CDR3 comprises 17 residues. V lost 6 bases, J lost 0 bases, and 13 bases stayed unmatched. The CDR3 sequence is CASSPRALLAHQETQYF. The CDR3 region has the DNA TGTGCCAGCAGCCCCCGAGCTCTACTAGCGCACCAAGAGACCCAGTACTTC.

This clonotype occurred a few times. This chain uses TRBV6-4 with TRBJ1-2; D gene uncertain. This CDR3 has 14 residues. V was cut by 0 bases and J by 2 bases, with 7 bases left in between. The germline V gene encodes CDR1 MRHNA and CDR2 SNTAGT. The CDR3 reads CASSDSTRNYGYTF. CDR3 DNA: TGTGCCAGCAGTGACTCGACACGCAACTATGGCTACACCTTC.

The rearrangement joins TRBV20-1 to TRBJ2-1, with a tentative D call TRBD1 (6 bases). V lost 8 bases, J lost 5 bases, and 19 bases lay in between. Germline lookup yields CDR1 DFQATT and CDR2 SNEGSKA (reference sequence). The CDR3 is made up of 14 amino acids. The CDR3 here is CSTIGQGLDNEQFF. The CDR3 nucleotides are TGCAGTACTATCGGGCAGGGGTTGGACAATGAGCAGTTCTTC.

The chain links TRBV5-6 to TRBJ2-1; D is perhaps TRBD2 (5 bases). The CDR3 is 16 residues long. Trimming removed 5 bases at V and 4 bases at J, with 19 bases between. Germline V gene sequence: CDR1 SGHDT, CDR2 YYEEEE. The CDR3, as DNA: TGTGCCAGCAGGTTCTTAGTCCGCGGAGGATACAATGAGCAGTTCTTC. This codes for CASRFLVRGGYNEQFF. Full variable domain (missing parts from reference TRBV5-6 and TRBJ2-1): DAGVTQSPTHLIKTRGQQVTLRCSPKSGHDTVSWYQQALGQGPQFIFQYYEEEERQRGNFPDRFSGHQFPNYSSELNVNALLLGDSALYLCASRFLVRGGYNEQFFGPGTRLTVL.

The chain's CDR3 is CASSLGRTGELFF. CDR3 DNA: TGTGCCAGCAGCTTGGGGCGAACCGGGGAGCTGTTTTTT. This rearrangement joins TRBV7-7 to TRBJ2-2; perhaps TRBD1 as D (5 bases). V lost 3 bases to trimming and J lost 5 bases, with 7 bases between them. The CDR3 runs 13 residues. Germline CDR1 is SSHAT and CDR2 is FNYEAQ (reference sequence).

This chain joins TRBV20-1 and TRBJ2-3; D possibly corresponds to TRBD1 (6 bases). The CDR3 length is 13 residues. Trimming took off 5 bases at V and 1 base at J, with 10 bases between the two ends. Germline V gene sequence: CDR1 DFQATT, CDR2 SNEGSKA (reference sequence). Here the CDR3 reads CSAFQGRTDTQYF. In DNA, the CDR3 is TGCAGTGCTTTTCAGGGGCGCACAGATACGCAGTATTTT.

This clonotype was seen a few times. The chain is built from TRBV20-1 and TRBJ1-1, with no clear D. The germline gives CDR1 DFQATT, CDR2 SNEGSKA (reference sequence). V dropped 3 bases and J dropped 4 bases, with 9 bases sitting between them. The CDR3 has 12 amino acids. The CDR3 sequence is CSASPGSTEAFF. Written as DNA, the CDR3 is TGCAGTGCTAGTCCGGGTAGCACTGAAGCTTTCTTT.

This clonotype was found many times. The V call is TRBV12-3 or TRBV12-4, the J call TRBJ1-1, with D possibly matching TRBD1 (6 bases). V was trimmed by 4 bases and J by 4 bases, leaving 13 bases between them. The length of the CDR3 is 14 residues. The CDR3 reads CASSSPGVSTEAFF. The CDR3 DNA reads TGTGCCAGCAGTTCCCCAGGGGTGAGCACTGAAGCTTTCTTT.

This clonotype was detected only a few times. The chain carries TRBV4-2 and TRBJ2-1; unclear D gene. The CDR3 consists of 14 residues. Germline CDR1 reads LGHNA; CDR2 reads YNFKEQ. Trimming took off 0 bases at V and 9 bases at J, with 12 bases between the two ends. CDR3 amino acids: CASSQDRLVLEQFF. The CDR3 bases are TGTGCCAGCAGCCAAGATCGCCTAGTCCTTGAGCAGTTCTTC.

The chain employs TRBV20-1 and TRBJ2-5; D ambiguous. This CDR3 comprises 10 residues. V lost 4 bases and J 2 bases, leaving 2 bases between the germline ends. Germline CDR1 reads DFQATT; CDR2 reads SNEGSKA (reference sequence). CDR3 residues: CSAIQETQYF. The CDR3 DNA reads TGCAGTGCTATTCAAGAGACCCAGTACTTC.

The J gene is TRBJ2-1, the V gene TRBV12-5; TRBD2 agrees at 15 bases. The J segment lost 10 bases and the V segment lost 5 bases, leaving 3 bases of the junction unmatched. CDR3 length: 14 residues. Germline loops: CDR1 LGHNT, CDR2 FRNRAP. The CDR3 is CASGQGTSGGEQFF. The CDR3 DNA follows: TGTGCTAGTGGTCAGGGGACTAGCGGGGGGGAGCAGTTCTTC. The whole variable domain, filled in from reference TRBV12-5 and TRBJ2-1, reads DARVTQTPRHKVTEMGQEVTMRCQPILGHNTVFWYRQTMMQGLELLAYFRNRAPLDDSGMPKDRFSAEMPDATLATLKIQPSEPRDSAVYFCASGQGTSGGEQFFGPGTRLTVL.

V usage is TRBV12-3 or TRBV12-4 and J usage is TRBJ2-5, with D maybe TRBD1 (5 bases). The CDR3 is 14 residues long. Trimming left V 3 bases short and J 0 bases short, with 8 bases between. DNA of the CDR3: TGTGCCAGCAGTTTCCAAGGGGACCAAGAGACCCAGTACTTC. Its protein is CASSFQGDQETQYF.

The rearrangement joins TRBV10-3 to TRBJ2-1; no reliable D call. Germline V gene lookup returns CDR1 ENHRY and CDR2 SYGVKD. The V end lost 0 bases, the J end lost 8 bases, and 5 bases lay between the germline ends. This CDR3 has 12 amino acids. CDR3 coding DNA: TGTGCCATCAGTGAGTCCTCCCATGAGCAGTTCTTC. It specifies CAISESSHEQFF.

This clonotype showed up many times. The chain combines TRBV7-2 with TRBJ1-5; weak D call: TRBD1 (5 bases). Trimming took off 2 bases at V and 1 base at J, with 15 bases between the two ends. The V gene's germline CDR1 is SGHTA and CDR2 FQGNSA. The CDR3 is 17 residues long. The CDR3: CASSLRWDPLSNQPQHF. CDR3 in DNA: TGTGCCAGCAGCTTAAGGTGGGACCCCTTGAGCAATCAGCCCCAGCATTTT.

Many counts were recorded for this clonotype. This sequence joins TRBV5-1 and TRBJ2-3, with a weak D call TRBD2 (5 bases). In germline, CDR1 is SGHRS, CDR2 YFSETQ. The CDR3 runs to 16 residues. Trimming shortened V by 0 bases and J by 3 bases, and 14 bases separated the two germline ends. The CDR3 DNA is TGCGCCAGCAGCTTGGAGGGCAAAAGAGGGACAGATACGCAGTATTTT. Its translation: CASSLEGKRGTDTQYF.

The genes are TRBV7-1 and TRBJ2-5; 8 positions match TRBD2. TRBV7-1 is an ORF; its function is uncertain. The CDR3 is 20 amino acids. The V and J ends lost 0 bases and 2 bases, in that order; junction bases with no gene match: 17. Here the CDR3 DNA reads TGTGCCAGCAGCTCAGCCCCCAGCGGGGGTGTCTCACTAAGGCAAGAGACCCAGTACTTC. This translates into CASSSAPSGGVSLRQETQYF.

This clonotype has just a few counts. The chain couples TRBV5-1 to TRBJ2-1, with a weak D call TRBD2 (5 bases). V dropped 6 bases and J dropped 4 bases, with 17 bases sitting between them. Germline lookup yields CDR1 SGHRS and CDR2 YFSETQ. The length of the CDR3 is 15 residues. The CDR3 region has the DNA TGCGCCAGCAAAGAGGGCAGATTCGGGTACAATGAGCAGTTCTTC. It yields the protein CASKEGRFGYNEQFF.